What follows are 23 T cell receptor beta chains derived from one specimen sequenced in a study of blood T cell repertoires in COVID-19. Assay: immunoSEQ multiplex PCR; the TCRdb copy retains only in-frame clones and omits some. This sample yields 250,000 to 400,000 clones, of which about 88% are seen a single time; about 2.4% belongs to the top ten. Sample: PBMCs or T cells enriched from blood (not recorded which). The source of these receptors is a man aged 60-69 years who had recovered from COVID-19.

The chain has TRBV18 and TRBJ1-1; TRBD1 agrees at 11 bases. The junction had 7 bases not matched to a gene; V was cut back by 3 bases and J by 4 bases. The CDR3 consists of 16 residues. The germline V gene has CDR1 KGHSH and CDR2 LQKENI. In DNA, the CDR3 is TGTGCCAGCTCACCTGGGACAGGGGGTATCGGCACTGAAGCTTTCTTT. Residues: CASSPGTGGIGTEAFF.

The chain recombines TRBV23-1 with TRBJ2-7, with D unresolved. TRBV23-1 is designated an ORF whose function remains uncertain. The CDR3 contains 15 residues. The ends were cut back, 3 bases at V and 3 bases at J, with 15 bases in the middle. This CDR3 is CASSHGESQFYEQYF. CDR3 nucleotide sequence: TGCGCCAGCAGTCATGGTGAGAGCCAATTCTACGAGCAGTACTTC.

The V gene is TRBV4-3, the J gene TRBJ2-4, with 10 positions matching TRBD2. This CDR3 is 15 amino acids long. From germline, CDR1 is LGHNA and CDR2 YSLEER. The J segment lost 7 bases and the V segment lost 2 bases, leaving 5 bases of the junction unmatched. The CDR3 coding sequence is TGCGCCAGCAGCCAAAGCGGGGGGGCGGCGAACATTCAGTACTTC. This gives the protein CASSQSGGAANIQYF.

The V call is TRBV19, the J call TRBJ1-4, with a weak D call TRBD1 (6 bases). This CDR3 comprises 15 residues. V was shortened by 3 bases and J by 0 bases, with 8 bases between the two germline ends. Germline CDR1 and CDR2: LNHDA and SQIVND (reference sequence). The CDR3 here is CASSMPGATNEKLFF. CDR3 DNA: TGTGCCAGTAGTATGCCAGGGGCAACTAATGAAAAACTGTTTTTT. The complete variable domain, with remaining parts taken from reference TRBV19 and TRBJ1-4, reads DGGITQSPKYLFRKEGQNVTLSCEQNLNHDAMYWYRQDPGQGLRLIYYSQIVNDFQKGDIAEGYSVSREKKESFPLTVTSAQKNPTAFYLCASSMPGATNEKLFFGSGTQLSVL.

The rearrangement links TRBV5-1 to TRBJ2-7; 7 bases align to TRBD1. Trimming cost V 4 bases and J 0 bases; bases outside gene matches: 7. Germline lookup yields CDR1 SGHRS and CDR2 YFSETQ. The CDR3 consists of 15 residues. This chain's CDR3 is CASSREQGISYEQYF. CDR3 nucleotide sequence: TGCGCCAGCAGCCGGGAACAGGGGATCTCCTACGAGCAGTACTTC. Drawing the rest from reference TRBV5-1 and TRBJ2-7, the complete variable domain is KAGVTQTPRYLIKTRGQQVTLSCSPISGHRSVSWYQQTPGQGLQFLFEYFSETQRNKGNFPGRFSGRQFSNSRSEMNVSTLELGDSALYLCASSREQGISYEQYFGPGTRLTVT.

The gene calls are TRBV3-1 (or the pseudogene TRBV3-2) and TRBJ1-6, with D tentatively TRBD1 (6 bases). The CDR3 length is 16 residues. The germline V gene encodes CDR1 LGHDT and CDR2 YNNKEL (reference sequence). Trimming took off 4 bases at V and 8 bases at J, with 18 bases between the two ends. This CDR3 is CASSPMMTGGHSPLHF. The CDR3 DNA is TGTGCCAGCAGCCCTATGATGACAGGAGGTCATTCACCCCTCCACTTT.

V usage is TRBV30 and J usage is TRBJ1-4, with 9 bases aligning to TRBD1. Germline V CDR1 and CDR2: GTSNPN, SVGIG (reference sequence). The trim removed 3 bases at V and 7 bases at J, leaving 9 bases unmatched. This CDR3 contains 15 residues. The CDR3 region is CAWSHLQDRGEKLFF. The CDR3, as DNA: TGTGCCTGGAGCCACCTCCAGGACAGGGGTGAAAAACTGTTTTTT. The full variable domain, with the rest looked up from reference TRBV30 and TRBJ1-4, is SQTIHQWPATLVQPVGSPLSLECTVEGTSNPNLYWYRQAAGRGLQLLFYSVGIGQISSEVPQNLSASRPQDRQFILSSKKLLLSDSGFYLCAWSHLQDRGEKLFFGSGTQLSVL.

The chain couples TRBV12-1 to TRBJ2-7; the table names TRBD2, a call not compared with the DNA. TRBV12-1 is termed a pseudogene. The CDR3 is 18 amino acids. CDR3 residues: CASSSGPGLAEPSYEQYF. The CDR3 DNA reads TGTGCCAGCAGCTCCGGACCGGGACTAGCGGAACCCTCCTACGAGCAGTACTTC.

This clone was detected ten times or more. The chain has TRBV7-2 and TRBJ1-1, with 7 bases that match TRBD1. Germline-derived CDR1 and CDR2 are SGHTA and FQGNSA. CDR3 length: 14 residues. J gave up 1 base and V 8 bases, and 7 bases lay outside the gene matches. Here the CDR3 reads CASHQGESNTEAFF. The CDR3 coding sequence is TGTGCCAGCCATCAGGGGGAGTCGAACACTGAAGCTTTCTTT.

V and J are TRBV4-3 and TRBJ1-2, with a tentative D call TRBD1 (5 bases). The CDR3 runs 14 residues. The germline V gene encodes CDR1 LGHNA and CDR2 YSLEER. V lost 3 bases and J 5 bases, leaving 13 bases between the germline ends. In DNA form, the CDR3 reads TGCGCCAGCAGCCAGACAGTAACCAAATATGGCTACACCTTC. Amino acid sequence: CASSQTVTKYGYTF.

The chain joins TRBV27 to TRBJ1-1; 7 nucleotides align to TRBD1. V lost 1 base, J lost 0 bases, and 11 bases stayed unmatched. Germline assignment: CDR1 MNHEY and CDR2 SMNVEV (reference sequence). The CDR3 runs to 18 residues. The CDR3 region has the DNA TGTGCCAGCAGTTTATATATCCAGGGCAGGGGGATGAACACTGAAGCTTTCTTT. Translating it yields CASSLYIQGRGMNTEAFF.

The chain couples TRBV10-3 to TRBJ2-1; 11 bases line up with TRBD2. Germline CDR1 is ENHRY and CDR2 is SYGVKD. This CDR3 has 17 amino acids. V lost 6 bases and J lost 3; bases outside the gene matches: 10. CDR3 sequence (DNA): TGTGCCATCAGAGGGGGTACTAGCGGGAGAGGCTACAATGAGCAGTTCTTC. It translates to CAIRGGTSGRGYNEQFF.

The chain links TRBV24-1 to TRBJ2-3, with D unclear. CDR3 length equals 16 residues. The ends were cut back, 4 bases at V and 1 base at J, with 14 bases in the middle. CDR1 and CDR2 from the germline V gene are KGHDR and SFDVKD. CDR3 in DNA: TGTGCCACCAGTGAAGGCGCGGATACCGGCACAGATACGCAGTATTTT. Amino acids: CATSEGADTGTDTQYF.

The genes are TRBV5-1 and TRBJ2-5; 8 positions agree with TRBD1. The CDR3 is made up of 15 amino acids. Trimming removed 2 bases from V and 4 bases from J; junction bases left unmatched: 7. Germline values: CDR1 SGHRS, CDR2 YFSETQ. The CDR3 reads CASSLQGVRRETQYF. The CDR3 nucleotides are TGCGCCAGCAGCTTACAGGGGGTTCGACGAGAGACCCAGTACTTC.

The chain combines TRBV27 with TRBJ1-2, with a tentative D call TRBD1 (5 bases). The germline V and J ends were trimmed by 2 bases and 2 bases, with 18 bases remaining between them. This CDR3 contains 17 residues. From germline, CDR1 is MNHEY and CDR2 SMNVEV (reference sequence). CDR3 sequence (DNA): TGTGCCAGCAGTTTAACGCGGGGGAGGACTACCAACTATGGCTACACCTTC. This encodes CASSLTRGRTTNYGYTF.

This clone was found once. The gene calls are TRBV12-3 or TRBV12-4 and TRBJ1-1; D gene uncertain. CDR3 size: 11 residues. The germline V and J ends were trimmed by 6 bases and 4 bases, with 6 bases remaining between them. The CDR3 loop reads CASSRSTEAFF. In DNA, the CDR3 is TGTGCCAGCAGCCGTAGCACTGAAGCTTTCTTT.

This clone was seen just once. The CDR3 is CASSQGTGKSNQPQHF. CDR3 DNA: TGTGCCAGCAGCCAAGGAACAGGGAAAAGCAATCAGCCCCAGCATTTT. This rearrangement joins TRBV7-8 to TRBJ1-5; D is possibly TRBD1 (6 bases). The V and J ends lost 5 bases and 1 base respectively, with 15 bases between them. The CDR3 has 16 amino acids. The germline gives CDR1 SGHVS, CDR2 FQNEAQ. The complete variable domain, with remaining parts taken from reference TRBV7-8 and TRBJ1-5, reads GAGVSQSPRYKVAKRGQDVALRCDPISGHVSLFWYQQALGQGPEFLTYFQNEAQLDKSGLPSDRFFAERPEGSVSTLKIQRTQQEDSAVYLCASSQGTGKSNQPQHFGDGTRLSIL.

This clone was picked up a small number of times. For the CDR3, the DNA is TGCGCCAGCAGTAGGGGACAGGACGGAAACACCATATATTTT. This translates into CASSRGQDGNTIYF. The rearrangement joins TRBV10-2 to TRBJ1-3; TRBD1 matches at 8 bases. CDR1 WSHSY and CDR2 SAAADI come from the germline V gene. J gave up 4 bases and V 5 bases, and 4 bases lay outside the gene matches. This CDR3 is built from 14 residues.

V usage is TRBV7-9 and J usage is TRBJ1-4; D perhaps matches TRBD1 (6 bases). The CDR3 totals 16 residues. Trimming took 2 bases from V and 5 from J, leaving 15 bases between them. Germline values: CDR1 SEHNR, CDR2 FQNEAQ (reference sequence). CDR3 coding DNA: TGTGCCAGCAGCTTATTCGGCGGGGGCGGGAATGAAAAACTGTTTTTT. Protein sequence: CASSLFGGGGNEKLFF.

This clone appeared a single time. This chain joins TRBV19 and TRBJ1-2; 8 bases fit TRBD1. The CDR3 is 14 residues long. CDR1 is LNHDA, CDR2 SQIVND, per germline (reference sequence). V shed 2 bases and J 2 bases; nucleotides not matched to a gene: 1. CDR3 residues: CASSIQGANYGYTF. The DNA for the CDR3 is TGTGCCAGTAGTATACAGGGGGCAAACTATGGCTACACCTTC.

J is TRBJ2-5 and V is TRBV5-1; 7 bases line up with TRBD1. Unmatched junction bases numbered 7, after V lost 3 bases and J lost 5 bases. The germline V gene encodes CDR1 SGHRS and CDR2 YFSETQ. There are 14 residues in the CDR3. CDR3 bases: TGCGCCAGCAGCTCCGGGACAGCTGCGGAGACCCAGTACTTC. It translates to CASSSGTAAETQYF.

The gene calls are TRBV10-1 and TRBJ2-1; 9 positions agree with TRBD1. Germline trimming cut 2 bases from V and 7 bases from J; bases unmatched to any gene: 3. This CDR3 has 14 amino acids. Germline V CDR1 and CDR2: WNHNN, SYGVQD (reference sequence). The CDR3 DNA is TGCGCCAGCAGTGAGGGACAGGGGATGAATGAGCAGTTCTTC. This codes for CASSEGQGMNEQFF.

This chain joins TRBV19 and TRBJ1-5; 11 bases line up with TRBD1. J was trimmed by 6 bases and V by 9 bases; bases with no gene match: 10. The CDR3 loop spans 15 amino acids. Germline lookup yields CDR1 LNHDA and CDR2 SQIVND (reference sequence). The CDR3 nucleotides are TGTGCCAGAAGACCGGGACAGGGGGTCGGTCAGCCCCAGCATTTT. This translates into CARRPGQGVGQPQHF.